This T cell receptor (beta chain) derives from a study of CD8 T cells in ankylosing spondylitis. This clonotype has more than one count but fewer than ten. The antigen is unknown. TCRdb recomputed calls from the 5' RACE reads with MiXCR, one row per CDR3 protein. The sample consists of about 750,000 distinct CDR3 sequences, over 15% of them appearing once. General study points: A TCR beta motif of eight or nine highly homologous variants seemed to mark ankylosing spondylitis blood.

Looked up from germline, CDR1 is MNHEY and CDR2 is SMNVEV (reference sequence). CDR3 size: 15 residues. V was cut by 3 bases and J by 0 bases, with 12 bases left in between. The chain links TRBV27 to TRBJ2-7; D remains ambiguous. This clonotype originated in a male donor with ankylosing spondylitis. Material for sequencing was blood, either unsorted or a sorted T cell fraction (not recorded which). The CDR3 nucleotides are TGTGCCAGCAGTTTTGACGGCCCGAGCTCCTACGAGCAGTACTTC. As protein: CASSFDGPSSYEQYF.